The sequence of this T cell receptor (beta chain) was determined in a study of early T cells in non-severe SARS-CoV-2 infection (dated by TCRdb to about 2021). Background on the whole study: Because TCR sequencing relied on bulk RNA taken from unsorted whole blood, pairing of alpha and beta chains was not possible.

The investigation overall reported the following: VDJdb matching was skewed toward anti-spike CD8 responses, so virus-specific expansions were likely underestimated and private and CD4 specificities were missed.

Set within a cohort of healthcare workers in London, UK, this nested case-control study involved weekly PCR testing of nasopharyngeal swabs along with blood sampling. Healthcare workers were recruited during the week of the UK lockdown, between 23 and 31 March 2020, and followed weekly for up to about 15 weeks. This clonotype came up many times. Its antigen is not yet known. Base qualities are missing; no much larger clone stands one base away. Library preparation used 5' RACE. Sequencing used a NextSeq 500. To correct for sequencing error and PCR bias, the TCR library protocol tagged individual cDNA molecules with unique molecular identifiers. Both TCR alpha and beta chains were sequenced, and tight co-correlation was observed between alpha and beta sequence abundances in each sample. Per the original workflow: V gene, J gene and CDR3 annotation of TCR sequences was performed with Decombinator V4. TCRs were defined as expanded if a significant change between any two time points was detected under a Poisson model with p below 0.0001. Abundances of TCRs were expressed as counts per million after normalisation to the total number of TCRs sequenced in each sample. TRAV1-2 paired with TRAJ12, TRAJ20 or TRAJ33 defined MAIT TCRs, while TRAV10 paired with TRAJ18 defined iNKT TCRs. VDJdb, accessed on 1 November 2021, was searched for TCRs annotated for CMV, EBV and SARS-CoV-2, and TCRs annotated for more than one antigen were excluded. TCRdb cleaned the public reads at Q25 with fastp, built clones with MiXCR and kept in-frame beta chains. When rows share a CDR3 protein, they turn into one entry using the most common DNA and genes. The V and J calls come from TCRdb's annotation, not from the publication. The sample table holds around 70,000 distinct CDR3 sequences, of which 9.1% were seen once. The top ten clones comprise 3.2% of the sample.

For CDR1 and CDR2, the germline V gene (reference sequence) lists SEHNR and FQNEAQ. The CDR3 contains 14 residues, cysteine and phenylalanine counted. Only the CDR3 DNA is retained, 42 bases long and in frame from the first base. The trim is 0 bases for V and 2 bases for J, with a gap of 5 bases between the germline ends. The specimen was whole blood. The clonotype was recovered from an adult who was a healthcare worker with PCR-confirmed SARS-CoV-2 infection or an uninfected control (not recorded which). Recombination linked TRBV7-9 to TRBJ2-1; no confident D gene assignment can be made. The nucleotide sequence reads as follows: TGTGCCAGCAGCTTAGCGGGCACCTACAATGAGCAGTTCTTC. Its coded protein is CASSLAGTYNEQFF. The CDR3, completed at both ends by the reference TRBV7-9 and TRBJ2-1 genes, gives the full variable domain DTGVSQNPRHKITKRGQNVTFRCDPISEHNRLYWYRQTLGQGPEFLTYFQNEAQLEKSRLLSDRFSAERPKGSFSTLEIQRTEQGDSAMYLCASSLAGTYNEQFFGPGTRLTVL.